This record covers a single T cell receptor (beta chain). Its cognate antigen is unknown. Sequencing used immunoSEQ version 4 in survey mode. The repertoire was sequenced with immunoSEQ multiplex PCR; TCRdb's copy has only in-frame clones and lacks some. The table records 30,000 to 45,000 clones, 75% to 85% of them present only once. The CDR3 length is 14 residues. V shed 3 bases and J shed 6 bases, with 14 bases lying between them. The germline gives CDR1 LGHDT, CDR2 YNNKEL (reference sequence). The sample belongs to a study of persistence of HIV-infected CD4 T cells. Study-level results: TCRbeta richness was lower in CMV- and Gag-responding cells than in anti-CD3/anti-CD28-responding cells.

Overlapping HIV-1 Gag 15-mer peptides at approximately 0.91 ug per peptide per mL were used. CD40L-negative CD69-negative CD45RO-high memory CD4+ T cells were sorted as populations depleted of antigen-responding cells. The sample here was cultured CD4+ T cells from PBMCs, taken from a patient who received antiretroviral therapy. This chain connects TRBV3-1 (or the pseudogene TRBV3-2) to TRBJ1-2; tentative D call: TRBD1 (5 bases). The TCR originated in an adult with HIV. The donor label of this sample is uncertain. The CDR3 region is CASSQVGPEDGYTF. The CDR3 coding sequence is TGTGCCAGCAGCCAGGTGGGACCGGAGGATGGCTACACCTTC.